This TCR beta chain comes out of a study of graft-versus-host responses after intestinal transplantation. At the level of the study: Grafts were multivisceral, liver-intestinal, or isolated intestinal. Tacrolimus and steroids were given for around three years to all recipients after anti-thymocyte globulin induction. Overall study results and limits: GvH clones were identified in recipient marrow, with some first appearing in ileum or blood. Graft-donor T cell macrochimerism coincided with high graft-versus-host to host-versus-graft clonal ratios in allografts.

Tissue from the graft was processed to free its intraepithelial and lamina propria lymphocytes. Assay used: immunoSEQ multiplex PCR; TCRdb lists only in-frame clones, some missing. The sample includes approximately 15,000 clones, roughly 82% of them seen just once. V lost 6 bases to trimming and J lost 2 bases, with 10 bases between them. This CDR3 comprises 13 residues. Germline V gene lookup returns CDR1 MDHEN and CDR2 SYDVKM. Of note for this clone: What it binds is unknown.

Sequences were derived from ileum tissue, sampled roughly 27 days after intestinal transplant. V is TRBV28 and J is TRBJ1-2, with D perhaps TRBD1 (6 bases). The receptor was derived from a human patient who received an intestinal transplant, so some T cells may come from the graft donor. CDR3 DNA sequence: TGTGCCAGCAGCTTGGACAGCAACTATGGCTACACCTTC. Protein sequence: CASSLDSNYGYTF.